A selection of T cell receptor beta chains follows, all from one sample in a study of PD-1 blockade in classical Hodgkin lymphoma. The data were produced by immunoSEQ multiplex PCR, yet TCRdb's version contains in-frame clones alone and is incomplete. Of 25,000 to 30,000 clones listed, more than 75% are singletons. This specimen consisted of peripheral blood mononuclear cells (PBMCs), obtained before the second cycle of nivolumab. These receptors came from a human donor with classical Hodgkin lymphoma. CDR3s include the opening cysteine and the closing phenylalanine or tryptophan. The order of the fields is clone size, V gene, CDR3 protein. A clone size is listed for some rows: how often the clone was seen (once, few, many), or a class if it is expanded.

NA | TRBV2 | CASRTSGVSYEQYF
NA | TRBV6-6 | CASEGFNTIYF
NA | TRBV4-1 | CASSQDEEVSLAKNIQYF
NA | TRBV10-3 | CAISRDREYEPQHF
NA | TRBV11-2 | CASSSLGGRREGGETQYF
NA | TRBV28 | CASSYLSEQYF
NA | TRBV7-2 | CASSLTAGRIDTQYF
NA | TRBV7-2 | CASSFGVVWEAFF
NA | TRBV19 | CASSIGGNYGYTF
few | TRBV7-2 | CASSPTGPGELFF
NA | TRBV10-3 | CAIRPISTDTQYF
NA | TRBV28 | CASSLSAEYGYTF
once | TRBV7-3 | CASSSLEGTEAFF
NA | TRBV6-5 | CASSYRVSGANVLTF
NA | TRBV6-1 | CASSEVGTATNEKLFF
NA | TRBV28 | CASTAQEIYGYTF
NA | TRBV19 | CASSITRGPYNEQFF
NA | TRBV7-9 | CASSHQSEKSYEQYF
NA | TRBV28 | CASSLIRGAKYEQYF
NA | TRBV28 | CASSFARAGNNQPQHF
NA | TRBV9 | CASSVRTSWDTQYF
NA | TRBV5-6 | CASSSLTRGYTF
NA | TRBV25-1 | CASRTGTNTEAFF
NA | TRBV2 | CASSERTSGGISYEQYF
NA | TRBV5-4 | CASSPRGADGGRTDTQYF
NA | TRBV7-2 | CASSFTPGADGYTF
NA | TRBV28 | CASRVGRGGLETQYF